This TCR beta chain was identified in a study of memory CD4+ T cells and cytomegalovirus serostatus. TCRdb's table, derived via immunoSEQ multiplex PCR, lists solely in-frame clones and lacks some. In the table there are about 58,000 clones, more than 70% of which are singletons. Single viable CD3+CD4+CD8-CD45RO+ cells were sorted as the memory CD4+ T cells. V lost 3 bases, J lost 3 bases, and 20 bases lay in between. The CDR3 is 17 amino acids. The V gene's germline CDR1 is SEHNR and CDR2 FQNEAQ (reference sequence). The TCR comes from an adult in good health and CMV-seronegative. Some clones in this sample may be carry-over from other donors' samples. This chain uses TRBV7-9 with TRBJ1-1; TRBD1 might be the D (6 bases). The sample taken for sequencing was memory CD4+ T cells from blood. The CDR3 nucleotides are TGTGCCAGCAGCTTTAAGGGCAGGGGACATAGCGACACTGAAGCTTTCTTT. Amino acid sequence: CASSFKGRGHSDTEAFF.